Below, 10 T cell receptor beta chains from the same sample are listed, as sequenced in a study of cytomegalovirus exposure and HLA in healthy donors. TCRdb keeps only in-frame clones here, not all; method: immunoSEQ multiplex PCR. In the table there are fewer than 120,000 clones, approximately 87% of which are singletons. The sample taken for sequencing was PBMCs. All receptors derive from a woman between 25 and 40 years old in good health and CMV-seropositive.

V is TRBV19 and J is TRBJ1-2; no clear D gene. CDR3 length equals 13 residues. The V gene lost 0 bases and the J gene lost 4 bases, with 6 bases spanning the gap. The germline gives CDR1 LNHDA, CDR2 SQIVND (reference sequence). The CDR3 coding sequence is TGTGCCAGTAGTATAGATCGCGGCTATGGCTACACCTTC. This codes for CASSIDRGYGYTF.

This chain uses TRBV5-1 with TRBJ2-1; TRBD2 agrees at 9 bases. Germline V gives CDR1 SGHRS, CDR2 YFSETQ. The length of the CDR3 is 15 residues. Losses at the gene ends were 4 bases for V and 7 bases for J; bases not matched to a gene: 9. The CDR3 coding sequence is TGCGCCAGCAGCCTCGTAGCGGGAGTAGGGAATGAGCAGTTCTTC. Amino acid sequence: CASSLVAGVGNEQFF.

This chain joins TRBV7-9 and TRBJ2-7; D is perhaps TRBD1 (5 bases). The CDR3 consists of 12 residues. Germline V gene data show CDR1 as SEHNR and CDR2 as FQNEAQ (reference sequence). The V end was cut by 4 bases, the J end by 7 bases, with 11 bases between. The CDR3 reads CASSSTGGEQYF. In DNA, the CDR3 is TGTGCCAGCAGCTCCACAGGTGGGGAGCAGTACTTC.

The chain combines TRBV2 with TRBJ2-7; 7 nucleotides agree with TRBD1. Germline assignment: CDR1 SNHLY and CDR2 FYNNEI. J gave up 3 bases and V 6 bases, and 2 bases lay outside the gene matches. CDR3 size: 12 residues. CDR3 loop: CASRAGGYEQYF. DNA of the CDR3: TGTGCCAGCAGAGCAGGGGGCTACGAGCAGTACTTC.

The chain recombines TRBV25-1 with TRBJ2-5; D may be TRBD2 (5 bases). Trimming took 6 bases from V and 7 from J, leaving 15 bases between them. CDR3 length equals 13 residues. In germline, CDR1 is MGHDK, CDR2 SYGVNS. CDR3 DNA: TGTGCCAGCAGCCCGAGCGGACGGGGGACCCAGTACTTC. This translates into CASSPSGRGTQYF.

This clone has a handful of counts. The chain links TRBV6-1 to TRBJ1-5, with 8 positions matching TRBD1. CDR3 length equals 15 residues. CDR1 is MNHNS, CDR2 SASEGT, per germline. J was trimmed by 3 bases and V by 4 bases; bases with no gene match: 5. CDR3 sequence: CASSASGGVNQPQHF. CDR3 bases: TGTGCCAGCAGTGCATCAGGGGGCGTCAATCAGCCCCAGCATTTT.

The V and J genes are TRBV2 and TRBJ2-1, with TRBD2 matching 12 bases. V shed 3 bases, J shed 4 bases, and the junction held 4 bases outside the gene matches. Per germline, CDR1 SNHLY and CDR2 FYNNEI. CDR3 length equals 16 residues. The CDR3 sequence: CASSDLLAGGYNEQFF. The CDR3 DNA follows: TGTGCCAGCAGTGATCTCCTAGCGGGGGGGTACAATGAGCAGTTCTTC.

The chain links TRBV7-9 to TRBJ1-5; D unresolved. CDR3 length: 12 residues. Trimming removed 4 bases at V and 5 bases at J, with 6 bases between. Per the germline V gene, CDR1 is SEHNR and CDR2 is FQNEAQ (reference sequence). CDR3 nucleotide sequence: TGTGCCAGCAGCTCATCAGATCAGCCCCAGCATTTT. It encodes CASSSSDQPQHF.

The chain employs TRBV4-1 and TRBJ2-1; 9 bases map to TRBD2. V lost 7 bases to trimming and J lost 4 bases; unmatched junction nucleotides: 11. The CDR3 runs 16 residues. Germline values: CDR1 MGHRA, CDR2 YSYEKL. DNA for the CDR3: TGCGCCAGCACCCTGCGGTCGAGCGGGGGGTACAATGAGCAGTTCTTC. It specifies CASTLRSSGGYNEQFF.

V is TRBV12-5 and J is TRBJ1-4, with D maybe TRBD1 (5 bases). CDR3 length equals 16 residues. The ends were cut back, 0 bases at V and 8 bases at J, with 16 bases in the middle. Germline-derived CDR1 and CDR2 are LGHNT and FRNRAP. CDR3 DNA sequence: TGTGCTAGTGGTTTGGTACTGGGGCCCCTGCGAGAAAAACTGTTTTTT. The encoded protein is CASGLVLGPLREKLFF.